The T cell receptor beta chain described here comes from a study of read filtering for tumor transcriptome and immune sequencing. From 400 to 450 ng of RNA, a library with molecular barcoded alpha/delta and beta/gamma adaptors was made. TCRdb reprocessed the reads via MiXCR and lists one record per CDR3 protein. Found here are about 61,000 distinct CDR3 sequences, about 19% of them singletons; the top ten hold around an eighth. About this clonotype itself: This may come from a read error, since a much larger clone is one base off.

Every patient had bone marrow sampled while the disease was active. Input material: a population of CD138-negative cells sorted from bone marrow. The receptor was derived from a donor at least 40 years old with multiple myeloma.

This chain's CDR3 is CAVRLGQKNTEAFF. For the CDR3, the DNA is TGTGCCGTCAGGCTCGGACAGAAGAACACTGAAGCTTTCTTT. The gene calls are TRBV10-3 and TRBJ1-1; D possibly corresponds to TRBD1 (6 bases). CDR3 length equals 14 residues. Germline CDR1 is ENHRY and CDR2 is SYGVKD.